The present TCR beta chain was sequenced within a study of shared clonotypes between healthy human individuals. Across the study: A donor's plate count was three for CD4 naive and three for CD4 memory; CD8 naive had two and CD8 memory one.

A single count supports this clone. No antigen is known for it. The CDR3 sequence is 14 residues long. V was cut by 8 bases and J by 5 bases, with 15 bases left in between. The germline V gene encodes CDR1 WSHSY and CDR2 SAAADI. Produced via immunoSEQ multiplex PCR; TCRdb's table is partial and in-frame only. The data contain over a million clones, more than 95% of them singletons. General observations from the study: Sample collection involved blood only; tissue repertoires are likely different.

Sample: naive CD4+ T cells sorted from blood. Regarding subset: CD45RA+ positively selected. The chain carries TRBV10-2 and TRBJ2-2, with D possibly being TRBD2 (6 bases). This sequence was found in a man aged 30 to 45 in good health. The CDR3 here is CASRTGERTGELFF. The CDR3 coding sequence is TGCGCCAGCCGGACGGGAGAAAGGACCGGGGAGCTGTTTTTT.